This T cell receptor (beta chain) originates from a study of blood T cell repertoires in COVID-19. Study details: The samples span acute and convalescent COVID-19 from the United States, Italy and Spain. T cells, B-cell-depleted T cells, or PBMCs provided the cDNA or gDNA that served as material.

This clone turned up a few times. From germline, CDR1 is LNHDA and CDR2 SQIVND (reference sequence). The trim removed 5 bases at V and 5 bases at J, leaving 9 bases unmatched. This CDR3 has 15 amino acids. Authors' methods: Amplification from reference gene primers served as the basis for estimated nucleated cell counts. Libraries were prepared by immunoSEQ multiplex PCR; TCRdb keeps only in-frame clonotypes and omits some of them. That table is the source of V, J and clone size, and D and trimming were worked out from the DNA. Among about 120,000 clones, roughly nine tenths were seen once, and the ten largest hold approximately 8%.

Sequenced material: peripheral blood. The chain uses TRBV19 and TRBJ1-2, with TRBD1 matching 9 bases. This sequence was found in a man aged 65-85 years who had recovered from COVID-19. As DNA, the CDR3 is TGTGCCAGTAGTGAATCCCCCGGGACAGGGTATGGCTACACCTTC. Translation gives CASSESPGTGYGYTF.